This T cell receptor beta chain came from a study of technical replicates of blood from several donors. Sequencing used immunoSEQ multiplex PCR; TCRdb keeps in-frame clones, though not all of them. The sample holds about 76,000 clones; almost 98% are singletons and the top ten take approximately 0.2%. Deletions cut 2 bases from V and 0 bases from J, with 10 bases between. CDR3 length: 16 amino acids. CDR1 is MDHEN and CDR2 is SYDVKM in the germline V gene. This TCR was recovered from a human donor in good health. V gene TRBV28 combines with J gene TRBJ1-4; D is undetermined. The sequenced sample was T cells isolated from PBMCs. The CDR3, as DNA: TGTGCCAGCAGTTTAGCTTGGGGAGCAACTAATGAAAAACTGTTTTTT. Amino acids: CASSLAWGATNEKLFF.